One T cell receptor (beta chain) is described in this entry. Antigen: not known. The entry originates in a study of CD8+ T cells in alopecia areata. The study's findings and limits: In patients, TCRs were shared less clearly than in mice, and HLA may possibly be involved. Compared with normal scalp, lesional scalp had higher clonality and more expanded CD8+ clones.

Investigators isolated RNA and reverse transcribed it into cDNA to act as the sequencing template. The table came from immunoSEQ multiplex PCR; TCRdb's copy has only in-frame clones and leaves some out. The sample lists 100,000 to 150,000 clones, about 49% seen once, with around 20% in the top ten. The CDR3 extends over 17 amino acids. V shed 0 bases and J shed 5 bases, with 19 bases lying between them. Germline V gene data show CDR1 as MGHRA and CDR2 as YSYEKL. The receptor was isolated from a human donor with alopecia areata. Here the sequenced sample was CD8+ T cells sorted from blood, taken at week 0. The gene calls are TRBV4-1 and TRBJ1-1, with a weak D call TRBD1 (5 bases). Here the CDR3 reads CASSQDFFQGGWTEAFF. CDR3 DNA sequence: TGCGCCAGCAGCCAAGATTTTTTCCAGGGAGGTTGGACTGAAGCTTTCTTT.